The T cell receptor (beta chain) described here comes from a study of regulatory T cells in long-lasting Graves disease (TCRdb year 2021). With regard to the full study: Patients with newly diagnosed Graves' disease had been on antithyroid drugs for under 3 months. This study used TCR sequencing and RNA sequencing of peripheral blood to compare persistent Graves' disease patients against newly diagnosed Graves' disease patients. The study took place in China and was registered as a clinical trial. A total of around 35 samples underwent TCR sequencing, from roughly 13 patients with persistent Graves' disease and roughly 20 patients with newly diagnosed Graves' disease.

Per the germline V gene, SNHLY is the CDR1 and FYNNEI is the CDR2. Trimming takes 7 bases from V and 8 bases from J, and the germline ends sit 14 bases apart. Including cysteine and phenylalanine, the CDR3 has 12 amino acids. The sequence is cut down to CDR3 DNA, 36 bases in frame from base 1. What the work shows at the level of the full study, not this receptor alone: Persistent patients shared more public clonotypes among themselves (around 2,800) than newly diagnosed patients did (nearly 1,000). Lower TCR Shannon entropy and fewer highly expanded clones were observed in persistent Graves' disease patients than in newly diagnosed patients, which suggested clonal expansion. Only the TCR beta chain was sequenced and analyzed. Preferential use of TRBV28, TRBJ1-2 and TRBJ2-5 was observed in persistent disease, whereas TRBV20-1 and TRBJ2-1 were favored in newly diagnosed disease. Peripheral blood alone was examined, since thyroid tissue, which constituted the primary lesion, could not be accessed. The small sample size was acknowledged by the authors as a limitation that may reduce accuracy.

Receptor amplification or capture employed multiplex PCR. The sequencing machine was an Illumina HiSeq 4000. To build TCR beta libraries, CDR3 regions were amplified by Arm-PCR using iRepertoire HTBI primers. PCR products were gel purified before sequencing. Per the original workflow: Across samples, 60 to 70 TRBV and 13 to 15 TRBJ segments were identified and used for gene usage analysis of CDR3 amino acid clonotypes. COPE and FqMerger were used to merge the filtered high-quality paired reads into contigs. BLAST was used to align contigs to IMGT TRBV, TRBD and TRBJ reference genes, and CDR3 was defined according to IMGT. Any clonotype with a frequency above 0.1% was counted as a highly expanded clone. Repertoire diversity was measured by Shannon entropy, and V-J evenness by the Gini coefficient. Public clonotypes were defined as clonotypes shared by more than one individual. The raw public data were reprocessed by TCRdb itself: fastp quality trimming at Q25, MiXCR clonotype calling, in-frame beta chains only. Entries that share a CDR3 protein sequence are merged under the most common genes and DNA. These V and J calls are TCRdb output, not the study's own analysis. Within this sample are 350,000 to 500,000 distinct CDR3 sequences, with roughly 15% of them counted one time only. About 23% of the sample belongs to the ten largest clones.

This clonotype was recorded at least ten times. The target of this receptor is not known. Base qualities are missing; no much larger clone stands one base away. The time point label on this specimen signifies: newly diagnosed GD, antithyroid drugs for less than 3 months. For both TCR sequencing and RNA sequencing, RNA was extracted from PBMCs using TRIzol. Graves' disease was diagnosed according to American Thyroid Association guidelines. Patients were recruited from an endocrinology department in Xi'an, China. Each patient gave around 9.2 milliliters of peripheral blood, collected in an EDTA anticoagulant tube. Ficoll Paque Plus density gradient separation was used to isolate PBMCs, and no further T cell sorting was done. RNA quality was checked with an Agilent 2100 Bioanalyzer and agarose gel, and concentration with a NanoDrop 2000. The data also belong to a second study, concerning T cells in Graves' hyperthyroidism and ophthalmopathy. From the second report: Graves' hyperthyroidism was defined as stable when no progression to ophthalmopathy occurred over 18 months of follow-up. Hyperthyroidism patients were newly diagnosed, with disease duration under 2 months, and aged 18 to 65 years. Exclusion was applied to patients with uncontrolled infections, other autoimmune diseases, pregnancy or lactation. Diagnoses were based on clinical symptoms, serum thyroxine and TRAb, thyroid ultrasound and orbital computed tomography. A first-round RT-PCR of the TCR CDR3 used the HTBI primer set with the Qiagen OneStep RT-PCR kit. Most expanded thyroid clonotypes (frequency above 0.001) were also detected in blood, suggesting blood repertoires may reflect thyroid immune responses. A 13 V-J signature model separated ophthalmopathy from stable hyperthyroidism, with just over 85% sensitivity and roughly 81% specificity in cross-validation and 80%/75% in testing. In validation, the model predicted progression to ophthalmopathy with approximately 69% sensitivity and about 73% specificity, a median of about six months before onset. To identify TCR V-J signatures that set the groups apart, the researchers used a discovery cohort of 100 or so patients, made up of 43 with Graves' ophthalmopathy and about 55 with stable Graves' hyperthyroidism. Prospective prediction of ophthalmopathy was tested in an independent validation cohort of fewer than 20 hyperthyroidism patients and around 16 patients who later progressed to ophthalmopathy. For training and testing, the 100 or so patients in the discovery cohort were randomly divided in a 7:3 ratio. The study also compared thyroid tissue and blood T-cell repertoires from about six Graves' hyperthyroidism patients. Once sampling was done, hyperthyroidism patients were given methimazole at a starting dose of 30 mg daily, whereas ophthalmopathy patients were given high-dose intravenous methylprednisolone. Libraries were constructed in a second round of multiplex PCR, after which size selection and purification were carried out. The libraries were sequenced on an Illumina HiSeq2000 using paired-end 100 bp reads. SOAPnuke was used to process the raw data, with reads discarded if the reads contained adapters or uncalled bases, had a mean Phred below 15, or lacked an exact constant-primer or identifier match. High-quality paired reads were merged using COPE v1.2.5, and each unique nucleotide sequence was defined as a clonotype. Clonotypes were aligned to IMGT TRBV, TRBD and TRBJ reference segments using MiTCR v1.1. The analysis included only V-J combinations with a frequency above 0.0001, which together covered around 99% of the repertoires. The TCS score was defined as the ratio of F50 (clonal expansion) to E x V (chaos), calculated using BLOSUM62-based TCRdist between CDR3 peptides within each V-J. Welch's t-statistics and random forest reduced roughly 540 V-J features to 13, which were used in a naive Bayes classifier (R e1071). No statistical method was used to fix the sample size in advance, and group allocation was not hidden from the investigators. The paper reports TCR Vbeta CDR3 sequencing of some 140 peripheral blood samples: approximately 41 ophthalmopathy, fewer than 80 hyperthyroidism and around 17 progressor patients.

The clonotype originates from a young woman with Graves disease. Donor details come from another sample of the same person, matched by shared clones. Source: peripheral blood mononuclear cells (PBMCs), taken at new diagnosis, from a patient treated with antithyroid drugs. The chain is made from TRBV2 and TRBJ1-2; a weak D assignment points to TRBD1 (5 bases agree). The DNA sequence is as follows: TGTGCCAGCATGCTAACAGGCGAAGGCTACACCTTC. This is translated as CASMLTGEGYTF.